This T cell receptor (beta chain) was identified in a study of blood T cell repertoires in COVID-19. The length of the CDR3 is 13 residues. Between the trimmed V and J ends, which lost 2 bases and 7 bases, there was a span of 11 bases. The germline V gene has CDR1 LNHDA and CDR2 SQIVND (reference sequence). The protocol was immunoSEQ multiplex PCR, while the TCRdb copy is restricted to in-frame clones and leaves out a portion. The sample has roughly 370,000 clones; about 86% are singletons. The chain carries TRBV19 and TRBJ1-2; no clear D. The sample comprised PBMCs or T cells enriched from blood (not recorded which). The TCR comes from a woman in her forties or fifties who had recovered from COVID-19. The DNA for the CDR3 is TGTGCCAGTAGTATATTTCTATGGTCTGGCTACACCTTC. Amino acid sequence: CASSIFLWSGYTF.